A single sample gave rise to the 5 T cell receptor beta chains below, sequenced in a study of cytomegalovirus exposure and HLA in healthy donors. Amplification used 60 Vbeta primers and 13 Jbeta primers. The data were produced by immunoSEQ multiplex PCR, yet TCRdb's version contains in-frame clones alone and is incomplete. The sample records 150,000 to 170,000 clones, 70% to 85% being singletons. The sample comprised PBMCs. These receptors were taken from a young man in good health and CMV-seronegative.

CDR3 residues: CASRPGKNTEAFF. The CDR3 nucleotides read TGTGCCAGCAGACCGGGGAAGAACACTGAAGCTTTCTTT. The chain joins TRBV6-5 to TRBJ1-1, with D unclear. This CDR3 has 13 residues. The V and J ends lost 6 bases and 1 base respectively, with 9 bases between them. From germline, CDR1 is MNHEY and CDR2 SVGAGI.

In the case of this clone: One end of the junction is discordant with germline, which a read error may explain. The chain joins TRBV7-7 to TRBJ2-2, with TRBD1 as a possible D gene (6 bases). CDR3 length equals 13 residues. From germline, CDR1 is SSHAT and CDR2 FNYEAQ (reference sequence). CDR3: CASSATGIGELFF. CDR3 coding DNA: TGTGCTAGCAGCGCTACAGGGATCGGGGAGCTGTTTTTT.

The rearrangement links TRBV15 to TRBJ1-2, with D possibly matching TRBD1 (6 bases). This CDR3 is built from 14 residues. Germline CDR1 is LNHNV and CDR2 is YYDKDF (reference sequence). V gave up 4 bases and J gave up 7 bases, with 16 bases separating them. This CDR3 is CATSTRTGLSGYTF. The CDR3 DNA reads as TGTGCCACCAGCACCAGAACAGGGTTGAGTGGCTACACCTTC.

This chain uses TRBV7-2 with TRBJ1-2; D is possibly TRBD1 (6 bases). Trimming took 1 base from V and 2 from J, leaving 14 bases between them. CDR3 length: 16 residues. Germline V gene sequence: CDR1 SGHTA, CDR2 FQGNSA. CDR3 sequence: CASSLGSGTPNYGYTF. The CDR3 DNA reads TGTGCCAGCAGCTTAGGATCGGGGACACCGAACTATGGCTACACCTTC. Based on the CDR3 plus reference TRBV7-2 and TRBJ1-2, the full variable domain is GAGVSQSPSNKVTEKGKDVELRCDPISGHTALYWYRQSLGQGLEFLIYFQGNSAPDKSGLPSDRFSAERTGGSVSTLTIQRTQQEDSAVYLCASSLGSGTPNYGYTFGSGTRLTVV.

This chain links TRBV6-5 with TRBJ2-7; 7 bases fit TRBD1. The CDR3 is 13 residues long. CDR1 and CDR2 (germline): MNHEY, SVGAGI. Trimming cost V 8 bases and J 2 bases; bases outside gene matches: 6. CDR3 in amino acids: CASFRDSPYEQYF. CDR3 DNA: TGTGCCAGCTTCCGGGACAGTCCCTACGAGCAGTACTTC.